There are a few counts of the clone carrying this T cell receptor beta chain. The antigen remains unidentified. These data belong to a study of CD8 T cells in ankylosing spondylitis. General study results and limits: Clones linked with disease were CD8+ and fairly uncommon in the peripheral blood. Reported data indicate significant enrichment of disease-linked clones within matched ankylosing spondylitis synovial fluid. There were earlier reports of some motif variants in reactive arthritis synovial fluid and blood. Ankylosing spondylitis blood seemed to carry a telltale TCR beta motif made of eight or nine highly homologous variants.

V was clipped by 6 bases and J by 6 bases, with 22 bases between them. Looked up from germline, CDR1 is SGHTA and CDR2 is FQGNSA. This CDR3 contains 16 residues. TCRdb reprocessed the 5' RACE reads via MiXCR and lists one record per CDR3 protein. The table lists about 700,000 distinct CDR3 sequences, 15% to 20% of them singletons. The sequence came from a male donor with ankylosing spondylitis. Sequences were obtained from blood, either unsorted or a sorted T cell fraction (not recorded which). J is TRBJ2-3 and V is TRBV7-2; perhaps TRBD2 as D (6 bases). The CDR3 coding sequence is TGTGCCAGCAGAGATGGGACTGGGGGTCGTGTGGATACGCAGTATTTT. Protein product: CASRDGTGGRVDTQYF.